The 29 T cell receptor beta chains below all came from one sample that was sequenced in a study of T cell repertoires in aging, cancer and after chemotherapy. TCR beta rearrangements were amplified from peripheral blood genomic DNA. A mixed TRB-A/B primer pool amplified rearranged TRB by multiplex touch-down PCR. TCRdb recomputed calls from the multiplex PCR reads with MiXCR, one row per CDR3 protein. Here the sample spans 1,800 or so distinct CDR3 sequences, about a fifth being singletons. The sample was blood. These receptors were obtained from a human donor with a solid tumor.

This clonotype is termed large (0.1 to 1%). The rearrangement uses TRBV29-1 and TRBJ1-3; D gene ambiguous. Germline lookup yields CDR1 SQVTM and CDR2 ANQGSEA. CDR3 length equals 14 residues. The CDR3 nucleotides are TGCGGCATCGGAGGTTCCTCCTCTGGAAACACCATATATTTT. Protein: CGIGGSSSGNTIYF.

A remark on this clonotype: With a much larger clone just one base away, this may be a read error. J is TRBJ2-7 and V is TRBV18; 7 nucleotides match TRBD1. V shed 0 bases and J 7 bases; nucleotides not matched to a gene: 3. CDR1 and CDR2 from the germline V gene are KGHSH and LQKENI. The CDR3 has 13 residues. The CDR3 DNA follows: TGTGCCAGCTCACCACCAGGGGGCGTTGAGCAGTACTTC. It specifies CASSPPGGVEQYF.

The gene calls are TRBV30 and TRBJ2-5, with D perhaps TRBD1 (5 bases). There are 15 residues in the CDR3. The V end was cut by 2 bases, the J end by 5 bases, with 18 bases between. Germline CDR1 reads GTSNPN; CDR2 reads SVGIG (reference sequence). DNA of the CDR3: TGTGCCTGGAGTTTTCTGTGGGGCCAACAGGAGACCCAGTACTTC. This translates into CAWSFLWGQQETQYF.

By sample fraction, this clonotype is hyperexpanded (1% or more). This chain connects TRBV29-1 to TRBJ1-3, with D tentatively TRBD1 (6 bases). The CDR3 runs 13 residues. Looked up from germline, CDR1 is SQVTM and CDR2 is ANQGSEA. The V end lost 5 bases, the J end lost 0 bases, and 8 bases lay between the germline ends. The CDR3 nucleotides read TGCAGCGTTCTGACAGGCTCTGGAAACACCATATATTTT. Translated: CSVLTGSGNTIYF. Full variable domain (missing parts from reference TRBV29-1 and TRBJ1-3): SAVISQKPSRDICQRGTSLTIQCQVDSQVTMMFWYRQQPGQSLTLIATANQGSEATYESGFVIDKFPISRPNLTFSTLTVSNMSPEDSSIYLCSVLTGSGNTIYFGEGSWLTVV.

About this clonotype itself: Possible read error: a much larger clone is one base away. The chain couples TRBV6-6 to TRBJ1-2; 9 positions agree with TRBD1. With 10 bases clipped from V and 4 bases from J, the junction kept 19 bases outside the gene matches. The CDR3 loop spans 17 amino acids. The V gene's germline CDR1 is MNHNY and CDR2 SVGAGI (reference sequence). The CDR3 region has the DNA TGTGCCATCAGGAGAGGGACAGGGAGGAAGACAACCTATGGCTACACCTTC. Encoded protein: CAIRRGTGRKTTYGYTF.

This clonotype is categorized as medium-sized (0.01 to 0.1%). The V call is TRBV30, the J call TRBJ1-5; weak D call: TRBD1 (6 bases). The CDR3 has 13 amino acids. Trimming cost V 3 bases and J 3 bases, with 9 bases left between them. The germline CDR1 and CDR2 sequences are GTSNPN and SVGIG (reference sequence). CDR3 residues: CAWSRDTNQPQHF. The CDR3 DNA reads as TGTGCCTGGAGCCGGGACACCAATCAGCCCCAGCATTTT.

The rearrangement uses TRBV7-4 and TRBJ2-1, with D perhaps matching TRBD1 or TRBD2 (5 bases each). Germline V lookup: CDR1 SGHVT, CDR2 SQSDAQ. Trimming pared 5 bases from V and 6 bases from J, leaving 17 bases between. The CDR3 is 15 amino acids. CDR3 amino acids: CASSQGVSFSNEQFF. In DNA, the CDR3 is TGTGCCAGCAGCCAGGGAGTCTCATTCAGCAATGAGCAGTTCTTC.

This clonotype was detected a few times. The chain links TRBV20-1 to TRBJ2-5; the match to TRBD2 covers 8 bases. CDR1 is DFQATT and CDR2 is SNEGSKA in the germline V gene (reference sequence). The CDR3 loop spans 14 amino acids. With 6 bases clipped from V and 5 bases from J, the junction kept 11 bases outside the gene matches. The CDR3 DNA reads TGCAGTGCAGAGTACGGGAGGGCCGCGGAGACCCAGTACTTC. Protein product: CSAEYGRAAETQYF.

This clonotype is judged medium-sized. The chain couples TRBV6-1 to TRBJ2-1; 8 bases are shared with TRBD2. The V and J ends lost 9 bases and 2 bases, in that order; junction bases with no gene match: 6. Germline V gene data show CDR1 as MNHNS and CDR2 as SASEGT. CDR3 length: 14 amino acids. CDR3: CASPTSGTYNEQFF. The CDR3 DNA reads TGTGCCAGTCCAACTAGCGGAACCTACAATGAGCAGTTCTTC.

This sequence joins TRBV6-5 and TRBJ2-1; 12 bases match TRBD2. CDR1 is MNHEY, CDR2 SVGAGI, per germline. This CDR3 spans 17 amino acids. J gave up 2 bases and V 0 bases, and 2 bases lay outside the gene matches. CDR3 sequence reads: CASSYSGTSGPYNEQFF. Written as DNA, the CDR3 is TGTGCCAGCAGTTACTCGGGGACTAGCGGGCCCTACAATGAGCAGTTCTTC.

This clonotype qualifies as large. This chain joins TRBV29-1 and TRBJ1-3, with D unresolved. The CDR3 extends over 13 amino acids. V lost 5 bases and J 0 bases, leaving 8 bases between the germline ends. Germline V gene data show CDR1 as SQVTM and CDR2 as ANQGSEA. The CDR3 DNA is TGCAGCGTTCTGGCCGGCTCTGGAAACACCATATATTTT. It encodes CSVLAGSGNTIYF.

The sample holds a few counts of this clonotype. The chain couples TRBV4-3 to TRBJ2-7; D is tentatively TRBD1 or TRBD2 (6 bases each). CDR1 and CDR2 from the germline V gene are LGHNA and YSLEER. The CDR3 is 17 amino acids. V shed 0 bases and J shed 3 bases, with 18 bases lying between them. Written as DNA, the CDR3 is TGCGCCAGCAGCCAAGACTGGAGGGAACAGGGTAACTACGAGCAGTACTTC. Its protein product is CASSQDWREQGNYEQYF.

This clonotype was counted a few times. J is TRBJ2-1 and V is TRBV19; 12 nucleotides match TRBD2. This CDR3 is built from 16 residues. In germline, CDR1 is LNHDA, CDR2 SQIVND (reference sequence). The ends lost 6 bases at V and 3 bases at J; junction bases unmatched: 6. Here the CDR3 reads CASRSRTSGDYNEQFF. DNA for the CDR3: TGTGCCAGTAGAAGCCGGACTAGCGGGGACTACAATGAGCAGTTCTTC.

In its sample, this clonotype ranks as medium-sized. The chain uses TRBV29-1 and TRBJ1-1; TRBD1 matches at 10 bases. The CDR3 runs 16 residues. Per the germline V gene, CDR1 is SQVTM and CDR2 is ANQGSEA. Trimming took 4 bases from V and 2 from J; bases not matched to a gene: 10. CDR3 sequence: CSVVKTGQGINTEAFF. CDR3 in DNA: TGCAGCGTTGTAAAAACGGGACAGGGGATTAACACTGAAGCTTTCTTT.

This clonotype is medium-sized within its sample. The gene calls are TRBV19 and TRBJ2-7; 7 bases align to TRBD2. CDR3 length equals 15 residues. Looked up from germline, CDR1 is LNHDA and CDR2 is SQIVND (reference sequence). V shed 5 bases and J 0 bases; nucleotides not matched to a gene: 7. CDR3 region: CASSQLAWSSYEQYF. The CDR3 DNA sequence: TGTGCCAGTAGTCAACTAGCGTGGAGCTCCTACGAGCAGTACTTC.

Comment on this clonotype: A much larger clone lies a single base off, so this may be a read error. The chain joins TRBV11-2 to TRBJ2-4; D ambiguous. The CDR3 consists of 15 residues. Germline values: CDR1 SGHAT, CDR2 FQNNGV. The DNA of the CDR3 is TGTGCCAGAAGCTTAGGCAGGACGTTTGAAAACATTCAGTACTTC. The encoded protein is CARSLGRTFENIQYF.

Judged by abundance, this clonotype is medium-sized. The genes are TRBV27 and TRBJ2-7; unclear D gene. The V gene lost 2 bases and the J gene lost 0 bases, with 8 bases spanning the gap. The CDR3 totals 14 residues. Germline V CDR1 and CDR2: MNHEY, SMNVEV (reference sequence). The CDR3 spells CASSLNFLSYEQYF. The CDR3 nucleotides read TGTGCCAGCAGTTTAAACTTCCTCTCCTACGAGCAGTACTTC.

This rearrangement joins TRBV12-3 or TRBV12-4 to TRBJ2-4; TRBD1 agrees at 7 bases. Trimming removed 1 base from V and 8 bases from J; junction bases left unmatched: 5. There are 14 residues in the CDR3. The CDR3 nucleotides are TGTGCCAGCAGTTTAGGGCAGGGGGTGGACATTCAGTACTTC. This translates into CASSLGQGVDIQYF.

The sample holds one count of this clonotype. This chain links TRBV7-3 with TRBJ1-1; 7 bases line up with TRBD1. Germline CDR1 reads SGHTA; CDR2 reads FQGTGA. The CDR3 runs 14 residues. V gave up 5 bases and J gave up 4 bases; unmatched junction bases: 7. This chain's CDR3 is CASSPTGTSTEAFF. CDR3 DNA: TGTGCCAGCAGCCCGACAGGGACGTCCACTGAAGCTTTCTTT.

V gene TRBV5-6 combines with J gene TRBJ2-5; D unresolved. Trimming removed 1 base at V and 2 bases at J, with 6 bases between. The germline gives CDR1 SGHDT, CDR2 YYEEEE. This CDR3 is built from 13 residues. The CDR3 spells CASSLNYQETQYF. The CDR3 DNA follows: TGTGCCAGCAGCTTGAACTATCAAGAGACCCAGTACTTC.

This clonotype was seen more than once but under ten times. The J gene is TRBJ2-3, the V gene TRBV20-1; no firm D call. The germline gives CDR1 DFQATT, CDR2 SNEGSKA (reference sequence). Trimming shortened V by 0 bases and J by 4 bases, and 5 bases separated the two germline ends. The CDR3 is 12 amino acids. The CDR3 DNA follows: TGCAGTGCTAGAGAGGGTTCAGATACGCAGTATTTT. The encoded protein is CSAREGSDTQYF.

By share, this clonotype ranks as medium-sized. The CDR3 DNA is TGTGCCAGCAGCTTGGGTGATAGCGGGAGTAGTATGAATGAGCAGTTCTTC. It is translated as CASSLGDSGSSMNEQFF. This sequence joins TRBV5-6 and TRBJ2-1; 9 nucleotides line up with TRBD2. CDR1 and CDR2 (germline): SGHDT, YYEEEE. The CDR3 totals 17 residues. V lost 0 bases, J lost 7 bases, and 11 bases stayed unmatched.

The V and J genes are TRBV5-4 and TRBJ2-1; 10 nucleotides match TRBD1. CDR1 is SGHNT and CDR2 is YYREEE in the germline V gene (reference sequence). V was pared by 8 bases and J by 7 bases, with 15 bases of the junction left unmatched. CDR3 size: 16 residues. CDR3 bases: TGTGCCAGAACCAGACCGGGACAGGGGAAGGGGAATGAGCAGTTCTTC. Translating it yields CARTRPGQGKGNEQFF.

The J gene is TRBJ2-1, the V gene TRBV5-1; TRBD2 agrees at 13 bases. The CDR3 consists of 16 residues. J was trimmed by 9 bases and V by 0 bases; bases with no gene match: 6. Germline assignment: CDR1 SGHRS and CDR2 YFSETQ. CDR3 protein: CASSLGPGLAGSEQFF. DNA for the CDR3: TGCGCCAGCAGCTTGGGACCGGGACTAGCGGGATCTGAGCAGTTCTTC. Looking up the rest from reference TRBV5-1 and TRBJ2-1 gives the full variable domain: KAGVTQTPRYLIKTRGQQVTLSCSPISGHRSVSWYQQTPGQGLQFLFEYFSETQRNKGNFPGRFSGRQFSNSRSEMNVSTLELGDSALYLCASSLGPGLAGSEQFFGPGTRLTVL.

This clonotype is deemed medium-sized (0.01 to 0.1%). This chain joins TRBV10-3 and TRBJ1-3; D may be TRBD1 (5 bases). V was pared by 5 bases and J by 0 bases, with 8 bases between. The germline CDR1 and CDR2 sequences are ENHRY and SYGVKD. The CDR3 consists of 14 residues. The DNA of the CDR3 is TGTGCCATCAGTCCGGGGGTCTCTGGAAACACCATATATTTT. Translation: CAISPGVSGNTIYF.

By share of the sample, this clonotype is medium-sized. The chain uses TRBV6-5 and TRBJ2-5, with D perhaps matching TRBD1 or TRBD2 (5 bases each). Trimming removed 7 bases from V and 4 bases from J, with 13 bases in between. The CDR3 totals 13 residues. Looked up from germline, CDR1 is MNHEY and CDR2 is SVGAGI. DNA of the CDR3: TGTGCCAGCACCCAGAAGGGACCAGAGACCCAGTACTTC. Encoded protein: CASTQKGPETQYF.

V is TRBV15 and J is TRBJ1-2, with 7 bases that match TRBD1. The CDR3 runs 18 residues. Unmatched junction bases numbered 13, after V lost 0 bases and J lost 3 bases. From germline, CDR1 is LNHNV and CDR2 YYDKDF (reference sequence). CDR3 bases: TGTGCCACCAGCAGAGATCAGCCAGGACGAGGGGGCTACTATGGCTACACCTTC. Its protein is CATSRDQPGRGGYYGYTF.

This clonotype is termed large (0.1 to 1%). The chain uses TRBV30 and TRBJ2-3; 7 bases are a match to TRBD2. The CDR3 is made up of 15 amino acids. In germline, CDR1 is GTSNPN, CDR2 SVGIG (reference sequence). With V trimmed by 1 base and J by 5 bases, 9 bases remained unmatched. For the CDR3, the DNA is TGTGCCTGGAGTGCCACCGCGGGGGATGGAGATACGCAGTATTTT. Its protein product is CAWSATAGDGDTQYF.

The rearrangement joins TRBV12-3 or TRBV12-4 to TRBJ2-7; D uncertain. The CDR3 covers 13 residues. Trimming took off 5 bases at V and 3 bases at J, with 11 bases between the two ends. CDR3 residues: CASSEPFIYEQYF. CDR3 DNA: TGTGCCAGCAGTGAACCCTTCATCTACGAGCAGTACTTC.